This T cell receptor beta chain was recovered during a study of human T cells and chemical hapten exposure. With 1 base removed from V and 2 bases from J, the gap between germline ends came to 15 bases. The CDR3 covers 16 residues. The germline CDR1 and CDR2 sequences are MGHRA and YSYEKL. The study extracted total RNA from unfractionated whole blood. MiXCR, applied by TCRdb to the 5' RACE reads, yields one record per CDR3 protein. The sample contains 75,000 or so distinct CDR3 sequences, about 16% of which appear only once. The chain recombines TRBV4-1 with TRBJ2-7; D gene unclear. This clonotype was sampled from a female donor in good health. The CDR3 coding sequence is TGCGCCAGCAGCCAAGCCCTGAGGCCAGACGCCTACGAGCAGTACTTC. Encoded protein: CASSQALRPDAYEQYF.